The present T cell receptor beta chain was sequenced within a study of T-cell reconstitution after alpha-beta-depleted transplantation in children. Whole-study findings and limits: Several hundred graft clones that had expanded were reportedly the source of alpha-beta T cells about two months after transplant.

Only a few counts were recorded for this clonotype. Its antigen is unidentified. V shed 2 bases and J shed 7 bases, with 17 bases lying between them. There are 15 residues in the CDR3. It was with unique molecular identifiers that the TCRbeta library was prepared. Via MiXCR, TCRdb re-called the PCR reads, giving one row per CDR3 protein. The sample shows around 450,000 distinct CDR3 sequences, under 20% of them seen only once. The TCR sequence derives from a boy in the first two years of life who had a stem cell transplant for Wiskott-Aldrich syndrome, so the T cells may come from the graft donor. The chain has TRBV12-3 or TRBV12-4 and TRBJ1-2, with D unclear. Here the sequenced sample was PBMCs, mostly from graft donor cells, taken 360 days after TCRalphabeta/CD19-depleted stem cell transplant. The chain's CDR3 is CASSLQPTMGSGYTF. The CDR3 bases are TGTGCCAGCAGTTTACAACCGACCATGGGAAGTGGCTACACCTTC.